The clone carrying this TCR beta chain was picked up a small number of times. These data are taken from a study of control samples from healthy donors and cancer patients. This table comes from immunoSEQ multiplex PCR, and its TCRdb copy is limited to in-frame clones, with some not included. The table has 100,000 to 150,000 clones, over 75% seen once; the top ten hold more than 2%. CDR1 and CDR2 from the germline V gene are SGHVS and FNYEAQ. The CDR3 is 13 amino acids. Between the trimmed V and J ends, which lost 5 bases and 2 bases, there was a span of 7 bases. V and J are TRBV7-6 and TRBJ1-5, with D uncertain. Source material: blood. The source is a young man in good health. The DNA of the CDR3 is TGTGCCAGCAGCCGGGGAGGCAATCAGCCCCAGCATTTT. It is translated as CASSRGGNQPQHF.